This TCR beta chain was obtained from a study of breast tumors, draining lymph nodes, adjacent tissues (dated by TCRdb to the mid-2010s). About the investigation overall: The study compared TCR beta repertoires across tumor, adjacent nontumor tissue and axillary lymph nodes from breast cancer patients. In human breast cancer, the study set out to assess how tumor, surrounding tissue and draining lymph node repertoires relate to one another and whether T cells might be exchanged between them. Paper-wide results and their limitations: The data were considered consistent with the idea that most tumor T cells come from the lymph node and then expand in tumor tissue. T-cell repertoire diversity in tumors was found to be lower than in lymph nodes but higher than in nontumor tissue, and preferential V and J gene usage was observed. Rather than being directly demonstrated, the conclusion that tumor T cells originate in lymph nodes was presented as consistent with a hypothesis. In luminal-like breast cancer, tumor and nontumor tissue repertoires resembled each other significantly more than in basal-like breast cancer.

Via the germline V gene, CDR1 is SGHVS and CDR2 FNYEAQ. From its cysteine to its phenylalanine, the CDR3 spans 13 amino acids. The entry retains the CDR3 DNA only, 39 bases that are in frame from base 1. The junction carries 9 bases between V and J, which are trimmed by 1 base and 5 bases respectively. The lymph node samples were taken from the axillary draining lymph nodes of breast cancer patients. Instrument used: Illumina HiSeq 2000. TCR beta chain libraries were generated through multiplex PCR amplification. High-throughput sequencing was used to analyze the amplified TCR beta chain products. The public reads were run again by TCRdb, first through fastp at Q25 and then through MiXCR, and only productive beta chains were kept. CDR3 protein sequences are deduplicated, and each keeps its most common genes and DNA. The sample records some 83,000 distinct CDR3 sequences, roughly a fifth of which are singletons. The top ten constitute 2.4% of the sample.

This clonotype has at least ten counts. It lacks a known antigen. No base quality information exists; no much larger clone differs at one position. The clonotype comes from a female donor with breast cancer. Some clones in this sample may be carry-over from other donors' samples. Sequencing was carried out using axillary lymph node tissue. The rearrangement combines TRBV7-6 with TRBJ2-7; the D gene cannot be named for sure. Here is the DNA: TGTGCCAGCAGCTTAGAAGGCGGTGACGAGCAGTACTTC. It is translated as CASSLEGGDEQYF.